The 7 T cell receptor beta chains given below trace back to one sample, sequenced in a study of blood T cell repertoires in COVID-19. Profiling relied on immunoSEQ multiplex PCR, and the TCRdb table lists in-frame clones only, not all of them. The sample records around 370,000 clones, roughly 90% being singletons. Sequencing was carried out using peripheral blood. Receptors were obtained from a woman in her 70s with COVID-19, enrolled during active disease.

The V gene is TRBV6-6, the J gene TRBJ1-3; 10 bases map to TRBD1. Looked up from germline, CDR1 is MNHNY and CDR2 is SVGAGI (reference sequence). The CDR3 contains 16 residues. The junction had 5 bases not matched to a gene; V was cut back by 4 bases and J by 2 bases. CDR3 in DNA: TGTGCCAGCAGTTTCTCCGGGACAGGGGCTGGAAACACCATATATTTT. Translation gives CASSFSGTGAGNTIYF.

The chain joins TRBV27 to TRBJ1-5; 7 positions agree with TRBD1. The length of the CDR3 is 15 residues. Germline V CDR1 and CDR2: MNHEY, SMNVEV (reference sequence). Germline trimming cut 7 bases from V and 1 base from J; bases unmatched to any gene: 7. The CDR3 DNA follows: TGTGCCAGCACCCCGACAGGGACCAGCAATCAGCCCCAGCATTTT. Amino acids: CASTPTGTSNQPQHF.

The chain combines TRBV5-4 with TRBJ2-5, with unresolved D. V was clipped by 2 bases and J by 6 bases, with 5 bases between them. The V gene's germline CDR1 is SGHNT and CDR2 YYREEE (reference sequence). The CDR3 contains 11 residues. The CDR3 sequence: CASSFEQTQYF. Here the CDR3 DNA reads TGTGCCAGCAGCTTCGAGCAGACCCAGTACTTC.

This sequence joins TRBV10-3 and TRBJ2-7, with D possibly TRBD2 on 6 matching bases. There are 14 residues in the CDR3. The germline gives CDR1 ENHRY, CDR2 SYGVKD. Trimming took 8 bases from V and 2 from J, leaving 16 bases between them. CDR3 amino acids: CAISVGGGAYEQYF. The CDR3 region has the DNA TGTGCCATCTCGGTCGGTGGAGGGGCCTACGAGCAGTACTTC.

V usage is TRBV5-1 and J usage is TRBJ2-4; 9 nucleotides align to TRBD2. The CDR3 covers 15 residues. V dropped 5 bases and J dropped 8; count of bases not matched to a gene: 11. Per germline, CDR1 SGHRS and CDR2 YFSETQ. The CDR3 loop is CASSNSGGPGDIQYF. The CDR3 nucleotides read TGCGCCAGCAGTAACAGCGGGGGGCCCGGGGACATTCAGTACTTC.

The chain links TRBV2 to TRBJ2-2; 8 bases agree with TRBD2. CDR3 length: 14 residues. Germline CDR1 reads SNHLY; CDR2 reads FYNNEI. J lost 5 bases, V lost 7 bases, and 6 bases had no gene match. The CDR3 spells CASKGLGGTGELFF. CDR3 sequence (DNA): TGTGCCAGCAAGGGACTAGGGGGTACCGGGGAGCTGTTTTTT. Together with reference TRBV2 and TRBJ2-2, the CDR3 gives the full variable domain: EPEVTQTPSHQVTQMGQEVILRCVPISNHLYFYWYRQILGQKVEFLVSFYNNEISEKSEIFDDQFSVERPDGSNFTLKIRSTKLEDSAMYFCASKGLGGTGELFFGEGSRLTVL.

This clone has a single count. This same CDR3 is encoded by further DNA sequences in the sample. The chain is built from TRBV29-1 and TRBJ1-2, with TRBD1 matching over 7 bases. CDR1 is SQVTM and CDR2 is ANQGSEA in the germline V gene. The trim removed 4 bases at V and 5 bases at J, leaving 4 bases unmatched. CDR3 length equals 12 residues. In DNA, the CDR3 is TGCAGCGTTGGAGGGACAGCATATGGCTACACCTTC. Amino acid sequence: CSVGGTAYGYTF.